The next 9 T cell receptor beta chains were all read from a single sample in a study of blood T cell repertoires in COVID-19. The method was immunoSEQ multiplex PCR; TCRdb's version includes in-frame clones alone and lacks a portion of them. The sample carries some 69,000 clones, roughly nine tenths recorded once. Specimen: peripheral blood. The source of these receptors is a woman in her 50s with active COVID-19.

Turning to this clone: A junction boundary mismatches the germline segment, possibly from a read error. As DNA, the CDR3 is TGCAGCGCTATGGACAGTTGGGCTTTCTTT. Residues: CSAMDSWAFF. The gene calls are TRBV20-1 and TRBJ1-1, with D possibly TRBD1 on 6 matching bases. Germline assignment: CDR1 DFQATT and CDR2 SNEGSKA (reference sequence). The CDR3 loop spans 10 amino acids.

This chain uses TRBV5-1 with TRBJ2-7; the D gene is possibly TRBD1 (5 bases). Trimming shortened V by 0 bases and J by 4 bases, and 17 bases separated the two germline ends. This CDR3 has 16 residues. Looked up from germline, CDR1 is SGHRS and CDR2 is YFSETQ. As DNA, the CDR3 is TGCGCCAGCAGCTTGGGACAGACACCTTCCCTTTACGAGCAGTACTTC. Amino acids: CASSLGQTPSLYEQYF.

This chain joins TRBV11-1 and TRBJ1-1; weak D call: TRBD1 (5 bases). Germline CDR1 is SGHAT and CDR2 is FQDESV (reference sequence). The CDR3 loop spans 14 amino acids. Trimming left V 5 bases short and J 1 base short, with 11 bases between. The chain's CDR3 is CASSAVTGNTEAFF. The CDR3 nucleotides are TGTGCCAGCAGCGCGGTAACAGGGAACACTGAAGCTTTCTTT.

This chain connects TRBV10-2 to TRBJ2-7; 7 nucleotides align to TRBD2. Germline loops: CDR1 WSHSY, CDR2 SAAADI. This CDR3 comprises 15 residues. The junction had 9 bases not matched to a gene; V was cut back by 0 bases and J by 7 bases. CDR3 sequence: CASSESYSGIGEQYF. The CDR3 coding sequence is TGCGCCAGCAGTGAGTCGTACAGCGGGATCGGAGAGCAGTACTTC.

V is TRBV5-1 and J is TRBJ2-7, with 11 nucleotides matching TRBD1. Germline CDR1 is SGHRS and CDR2 is YFSETQ. The CDR3 spans 15 residues. Germline trimming cut 4 bases from V and 5 bases from J; bases unmatched to any gene: 8. The CDR3 DNA reads as TGCGCCAGCAGCCCCGGACAGGGGGCTTACGACGAGCAGTACTTC. Translated, it gives CASSPGQGAYDEQYF.

This chain uses TRBV10-1 with TRBJ2-3, with TRBD2 identical over 11 bases. The CDR3 covers 14 residues. Germline-derived CDR1 and CDR2 are WNHNN and SYGVQD (reference sequence). V dropped 2 bases and J dropped 7; count of bases not matched to a gene: 2. In nucleotides, the CDR3 is TGCGCCAGCAGTGAGACTAGCGGGAGACATACGCAGTATTTT. It yields the protein CASSETSGRHTQYF.

This chain connects TRBV7-3 to TRBJ2-6; weak D call: TRBD1 (7 bases). Germline V gives CDR1 SGHTA, CDR2 FQGTGA. This CDR3 has 21 amino acids. V lost 5 bases and J lost 0, with 26 bases in between. This CDR3 reads CASSPKGQVSGEPSGANVLTF. DNA of the CDR3: TGTGCCAGCAGCCCCAAAGGACAGGTTTCGGGGGAGCCCTCTGGGGCCAACGTCCTGACTTTC.

The V gene is TRBV6-5, the J gene TRBJ2-4, with 9 bases that match TRBD2. V gave up 8 bases and J gave up 10 bases; unmatched junction bases: 6. Germline values: CDR1 MNHEY, CDR2 SVGAGI. There are 12 residues in the CDR3. The CDR3 loop reads CASGGRGGIQYF. CDR3 bases: TGTGCCAGCGGCGGGAGGGGGGGGATTCAGTACTTC.

The rearrangement uses TRBV5-1 and TRBJ1-5; D is unclear. V lost 0 bases to trimming and J lost 2 bases, with 6 bases between them. Germline V CDR1 and CDR2: SGHRS, YFSETQ. This CDR3 contains 14 residues. Written as DNA, the CDR3 is TGCGCCAGCAGCTTGGACGGGGGCAATCAGCCCCAGCATTTT. Amino acid sequence: CASSLDGGNQPQHF.